The 17 T cell receptor beta chains below were found in one sample sequenced in a study of cytomegalovirus exposure and HLA in healthy donors. PCR amplification relied on 60 Vbeta primers (plus 13 Jbeta primers). Profiled with immunoSEQ multiplex PCR; TCRdb holds only in-frame clones, not every one. The sample consists of approximately 180,000 clones, around 87% of them appearing once. The sample consisted of PBMCs. The receptor set was obtained from a woman between 18 and 29 years old in good health and CMV-seronegative.

V is TRBV13 and J is TRBJ2-7; 12 bases align to TRBD1. Germline V CDR1 and CDR2: PRHDT, FYEKMQ (reference sequence). With V trimmed by 5 bases and J by 5 bases, 7 bases remained unmatched. The length of the CDR3 is 15 residues. CDR3: CASSRAGQGAHEQYF. In DNA form, the CDR3 reads TGTGCCAGCAGCCGTGCGGGACAGGGGGCCCACGAGCAGTACTTC.

Details on this clone: Relative to the germline gene, one junction end is altered; a read error may explain this. The same CDR3 is also encoded by other DNA sequences in this sample. The V call is TRBV25-1, the J call TRBJ1-5, with TRBD1 identical over 8 bases. Germline V gives CDR1 MGHDK, CDR2 SYGVNS. The CDR3 runs 16 residues. Here the CDR3 reads CASSEGGDRGDQPQHF. In DNA, the CDR3 is TGCGCCAGCAGTGAAGGGGGTGACAGGGGCGATCAGCCCCAGCATTTT.

The V gene is TRBV15, the J gene TRBJ2-4; 8 bases are shared with TRBD2. The CDR3 has 17 amino acids. CDR1 is LNHNV, CDR2 YYDKDF, per germline (reference sequence). After removal of 1 base from V and 2 bases from J, the junction contained 7 bases not matched to a gene. Here the CDR3 reads CATSRALTSESKNIQYF. The DNA for the CDR3 is TGTGCCACCAGCAGAGCTTTGACTAGCGAATCCAAAAACATTCAGTACTTC.

This clone appeared a single time. CDR3 amino acids: CASSLGGTGETQYF. The CDR3 DNA follows: TGCGCCAGCAGCTTGGGAGGTACGGGGGAGACCCAGTACTTC. The chain combines TRBV5-1 with TRBJ2-5; D might be TRBD2 (5 bases). Germline CDR1 SGHRS, CDR2 YFSETQ. The CDR3 has 14 residues. V was shortened by 0 bases and J by 5 bases, with 11 bases between the two germline ends.

The V and J genes are TRBV27 and TRBJ1-2; D is perhaps TRBD1 (5 bases). The V and J ends lost 6 bases and 4 bases respectively, with 15 bases between them. The CDR3 has 14 amino acids. The germline V gene has CDR1 MNHEY and CDR2 SMNVEV (reference sequence). This CDR3 reads CASSFGGGGYGYTF. In DNA, the CDR3 is TGTGCCAGCAGCTTCGGGGGAGGCGGCTATGGCTACACCTTC.

The V gene is TRBV7-8, the J gene TRBJ2-2, with D perhaps matching TRBD2 (6 bases). Germline assignment: CDR1 SGHVS and CDR2 FQNEAQ. The CDR3 length is 17 residues. V lost 1 base, J lost 4 bases, and 16 bases lay in between. The chain's CDR3 is CASSLGGAGPSTGELFF. CDR3 nucleotides: TGTGCCAGCAGCTTAGGAGGGGCGGGACCTAGCACCGGGGAGCTGTTTTTT.

V gene TRBV6-5 combines with J gene TRBJ2-7; the D gene is possibly TRBD2 (5 bases). The CDR3 covers 14 residues. The germline V gene has CDR1 MNHEY and CDR2 SVGAGI. Trimming cost V 3 bases and J 5 bases, with 14 bases left between them. CDR3 amino acids: CASSYLSERDEQYF. Written as DNA, the CDR3 is TGTGCCAGCAGTTATCTTAGCGAAAGGGACGAGCAGTACTTC.

This clone was seen only once. CDR3 nucleotide sequence: TGTGCCAGTCGGGCTCTAGCGGGGGCGTACAATGAGCAGTTCTTC. Its translation: CASRALAGAYNEQFF. The J gene is TRBJ2-1, the V gene TRBV11-2; TRBD2 matches 10 bases. CDR1 is SGHAT and CDR2 is FQNNGV in the germline V gene. V shed 9 bases, J shed 4 bases, and the junction held 9 bases outside the gene matches. The CDR3 runs to 15 residues.

The chain has TRBV5-1 and TRBJ1-2; D remains unclear. This CDR3 spans 13 amino acids. Between the trimmed V and J ends, which lost 0 bases and 8 bases, there was a span of 11 bases. The germline V gene has CDR1 SGHRS and CDR2 YFSETQ. The CDR3 DNA follows: TGCGCCAGCAGCTTGGGCAGGATGGAAGGCTACACCTTC. Its translation: CASSLGRMEGYTF.

The genes are TRBV6-5 and TRBJ1-6, with TRBD1 matching over 9 bases. With V trimmed by 4 bases and J by 12 bases, 10 bases remained unmatched. Germline V CDR1 and CDR2: MNHEY, SVGAGI. The CDR3 runs to 15 residues. The CDR3 reads CASSSYPGQGIPLHF. As DNA, the CDR3 is TGTGCCAGCAGTTCCTACCCGGGACAGGGAATACCCCTCCACTTT.

This chain joins TRBV6-5 and TRBJ2-1; D might be TRBD1 (6 bases). The CDR3 has 13 residues. Germline lookup yields CDR1 MNHEY and CDR2 SVGAGI. The germline V and J ends were trimmed by 2 bases and 7 bases, with 9 bases remaining between them. The CDR3 region has the DNA TGTGCCAGCAGTTACATCGACAGGAATGAGCAGTTCTTC. Its translation is CASSYIDRNEQFF.

The V gene is TRBV19, the J gene TRBJ1-5, with TRBD1 matching 9 bases. Germline V CDR1 and CDR2: LNHDA, SQIVND (reference sequence). The CDR3 has 15 amino acids. Trimming cost V 9 bases and J 7 bases; bases outside gene matches: 13. The CDR3 reads CASGRGTGRGQPQHF. CDR3 nucleotide sequence: TGTGCCAGCGGTAGAGGGACAGGGAGAGGGCAGCCCCAGCATTTT. The variable domain in full, completed from reference TRBV19 and TRBJ1-5, reads DGGITQSPKYLFRKEGQNVTLSCEQNLNHDAMYWYRQDPGQGLRLIYYSQIVNDFQKGDIAEGYSVSREKKESFPLTVTSAQKNPTAFYLCASGRGTGRGQPQHFGDGTRLSIL.

V gene TRBV9 combines with J gene TRBJ1-3; maybe TRBD1 (5 bases). Germline V gene lookup returns CDR1 SGDLS and CDR2 YYNGEE. This CDR3 comprises 15 residues. V was clipped by 3 bases and J by 2 bases, with 12 bases between them. The CDR3: CASSGPGIAGNTIYF. The CDR3 region has the DNA TGTGCCAGCAGCGGCCCAGGGATCGCTGGAAACACCATATATTTT.

A single count supports this clone. The rearrangement uses TRBV5-1 and TRBJ2-7; 10 nucleotides align to TRBD1. This CDR3 contains 14 residues. The germline V gene encodes CDR1 SGHRS and CDR2 YFSETQ. Germline trimming cut 0 bases from V and 3 bases from J; bases unmatched to any gene: 0. The CDR3 DNA reads as TGCGCCAGCAGCTTGGGGGACAGGGGCTACGAGCAGTACTTC. It codes for CASSLGDRGYEQYF.

For the CDR3, the DNA is TGTGCCATCCGGGGGTGGGCGGGAGGACCTGAGGGGCCAGATACGCAGTATTTT. This gives the protein CAIRGWAGGPEGPDTQYF. The chain joins TRBV6-4 to TRBJ2-3, with TRBD2 matching over 8 bases. Looked up from germline, CDR1 is MRHNA and CDR2 is SNTAGT. Trimming removed 10 bases from V and 4 bases from J; junction bases left unmatched: 22. The length of the CDR3 is 18 residues.

The CDR3 DNA reads TGTGCCAGCAGCTTAGATCAGGTGGCGGGTATCACCGGGGAGCTGTTTTTT. Translating it yields CASSLDQVAGITGELFF. The V call is TRBV11-3, the J call TRBJ2-2, with D perhaps TRBD2 (5 bases). V shed 0 bases and J shed 4 bases, with 15 bases lying between them. The CDR3 spans 17 residues. Germline assignment: CDR1 SGHNT and CDR2 YENEEA.

This clone was observed once. The chain couples TRBV6-6 to TRBJ1-2; 9 bases agree with TRBD1. The junction had 5 bases not matched to a gene; V was cut back by 8 bases and J by 4 bases. Germline loops: CDR1 MNHNY, CDR2 SVGAGI (reference sequence). The CDR3 extends over 13 amino acids. CDR3 region: CASAPGQGYGYTF. Here the CDR3 DNA reads TGTGCCAGCGCCCCGGGACAGGGCTATGGCTACACCTTC.